This entry lists 9 T cell receptor beta chains sequenced from one sample in a study of blood T cell repertoires in COVID-19. Here immunoSEQ multiplex PCR was the method, and the copy in TCRdb shows in-frame clones only, minus some. The table has 250,000 to 350,000 clones, approximately 83% seen once. Specimen: peripheral blood. These receptors all stem from a person between 65 and 79 years old with COVID-19, enrolled during active disease.

This clone was detected a few times. The chain joins TRBV12-2 to TRBJ2-7; the D call in the table, TRBD1, was not verified against the DNA. TRBV12-2 is an annotated pseudogene. This CDR3 is built from 12 residues. The CDR3 loop reads CASSSGGYEQYF. As DNA, the CDR3 is TGTGCAAGTTCTTCAGGGGGATACGAGCAGTACTTC.

This chain uses TRBV19 with TRBJ2-2; D is ambiguous. The CDR3 runs to 13 residues. The V gene lost 6 bases and the J gene lost 0 bases, with 5 bases spanning the gap. From germline, CDR1 is LNHDA and CDR2 SQIVND (reference sequence). The CDR3 protein is CASSTANTGELFF. The CDR3 DNA is TGTGCCAGTAGCACGGCGAACACCGGGGAGCTGTTTTTT.

The chain is built from TRBV5-1 and TRBJ2-2, with a weak D call TRBD2 (6 bases). The CDR3 has 16 residues. From germline, CDR1 is SGHRS and CDR2 YFSETQ. V lost 0 bases, J lost 2 bases, and 11 bases lay in between. The CDR3 region has the DNA TGCGCCAGCAGCTTGGGGGACTTTCCAAACACCGGGGAGCTGTTTTTT. This translates into CASSLGDFPNTGELFF.

The V gene is TRBV13, the J gene TRBJ2-1, with TRBD2 as a possible D gene (5 bases). From germline, CDR1 is PRHDT and CDR2 FYEKMQ (reference sequence). With 5 bases removed from V and 4 bases from J, the gap between germline ends came to 18 bases. This CDR3 spans 16 amino acids. The DNA of the CDR3 is TGTGCCAGCAGCCACCACCTCGTGGACTTTTACAATGAGCAGTTCTTC. Translating gives CASSHHLVDFYNEQFF.

This chain connects TRBV19 to TRBJ1-1, with 8 bases aligning to TRBD1. CDR3 length equals 16 residues. Germline V gene lookup returns CDR1 LNHDA and CDR2 SQIVND (reference sequence). V lost 7 bases to trimming and J lost 5 bases; unmatched junction nucleotides: 15. The CDR3 sequence: CASMDPGGALGTEAFF. The CDR3 region has the DNA TGTGCCAGTATGGACCCAGGGGGCGCCCTCGGAACTGAAGCTTTCTTT.

The genes are TRBV11-2 and TRBJ2-2; the match to TRBD1 covers 9 bases. CDR1 and CDR2 from the germline V gene are SGHAT and FQNNGV. With V trimmed by 7 bases and J by 4 bases, 4 bases remained unmatched. This CDR3 has 14 amino acids. The CDR3 region has the DNA TGTGCCAGCACCAGACAGGGGGGCACCGGGGAGCTGTTTTTT. This gives the protein CASTRQGGTGELFF.

This sequence joins TRBV5-5 and TRBJ2-7; D possibly corresponds to TRBD1 (6 bases). Trimming stripped 4 bases from V and 6 bases from J, with 23 bases between. Germline CDR1 SGHKS, CDR2 YYEKEE (reference sequence). This CDR3 is built from 16 residues. CDR3 bases: TGTGCCAGCAGCCCAGCGCTGACAAGACAGGCCGTCGAGCAGTACTTC. Encoded protein: CASSPALTRQAVEQYF.

This clone was observed a few times. The chain is built from TRBV10-3 and TRBJ2-3; 12 positions agree with TRBD2. CDR1 is ENHRY and CDR2 is SYGVKD in the germline V gene. The CDR3 is 13 amino acids. Trimming took 11 bases from V and 5 from J; bases not matched to a gene: 5. The CDR3 DNA is TGTGCCTTAGGACTAGCGGGGAAAGATACGCAGTATTTT. Translated: CALGLAGKDTQYF.

J is TRBJ2-5 and V is TRBV7-8; 7 bases agree with TRBD1. V gave up 4 bases and J gave up 5 bases; unmatched junction bases: 7. CDR1 is SGHVS and CDR2 is FQNEAQ in the germline V gene. The CDR3 has 14 amino acids. The CDR3 DNA follows: TGTGCCAGCAGCTCTCGGACCAGGGGGGAGACCCAGTACTTC. This sequence encodes CASSSRTRGETQYF.